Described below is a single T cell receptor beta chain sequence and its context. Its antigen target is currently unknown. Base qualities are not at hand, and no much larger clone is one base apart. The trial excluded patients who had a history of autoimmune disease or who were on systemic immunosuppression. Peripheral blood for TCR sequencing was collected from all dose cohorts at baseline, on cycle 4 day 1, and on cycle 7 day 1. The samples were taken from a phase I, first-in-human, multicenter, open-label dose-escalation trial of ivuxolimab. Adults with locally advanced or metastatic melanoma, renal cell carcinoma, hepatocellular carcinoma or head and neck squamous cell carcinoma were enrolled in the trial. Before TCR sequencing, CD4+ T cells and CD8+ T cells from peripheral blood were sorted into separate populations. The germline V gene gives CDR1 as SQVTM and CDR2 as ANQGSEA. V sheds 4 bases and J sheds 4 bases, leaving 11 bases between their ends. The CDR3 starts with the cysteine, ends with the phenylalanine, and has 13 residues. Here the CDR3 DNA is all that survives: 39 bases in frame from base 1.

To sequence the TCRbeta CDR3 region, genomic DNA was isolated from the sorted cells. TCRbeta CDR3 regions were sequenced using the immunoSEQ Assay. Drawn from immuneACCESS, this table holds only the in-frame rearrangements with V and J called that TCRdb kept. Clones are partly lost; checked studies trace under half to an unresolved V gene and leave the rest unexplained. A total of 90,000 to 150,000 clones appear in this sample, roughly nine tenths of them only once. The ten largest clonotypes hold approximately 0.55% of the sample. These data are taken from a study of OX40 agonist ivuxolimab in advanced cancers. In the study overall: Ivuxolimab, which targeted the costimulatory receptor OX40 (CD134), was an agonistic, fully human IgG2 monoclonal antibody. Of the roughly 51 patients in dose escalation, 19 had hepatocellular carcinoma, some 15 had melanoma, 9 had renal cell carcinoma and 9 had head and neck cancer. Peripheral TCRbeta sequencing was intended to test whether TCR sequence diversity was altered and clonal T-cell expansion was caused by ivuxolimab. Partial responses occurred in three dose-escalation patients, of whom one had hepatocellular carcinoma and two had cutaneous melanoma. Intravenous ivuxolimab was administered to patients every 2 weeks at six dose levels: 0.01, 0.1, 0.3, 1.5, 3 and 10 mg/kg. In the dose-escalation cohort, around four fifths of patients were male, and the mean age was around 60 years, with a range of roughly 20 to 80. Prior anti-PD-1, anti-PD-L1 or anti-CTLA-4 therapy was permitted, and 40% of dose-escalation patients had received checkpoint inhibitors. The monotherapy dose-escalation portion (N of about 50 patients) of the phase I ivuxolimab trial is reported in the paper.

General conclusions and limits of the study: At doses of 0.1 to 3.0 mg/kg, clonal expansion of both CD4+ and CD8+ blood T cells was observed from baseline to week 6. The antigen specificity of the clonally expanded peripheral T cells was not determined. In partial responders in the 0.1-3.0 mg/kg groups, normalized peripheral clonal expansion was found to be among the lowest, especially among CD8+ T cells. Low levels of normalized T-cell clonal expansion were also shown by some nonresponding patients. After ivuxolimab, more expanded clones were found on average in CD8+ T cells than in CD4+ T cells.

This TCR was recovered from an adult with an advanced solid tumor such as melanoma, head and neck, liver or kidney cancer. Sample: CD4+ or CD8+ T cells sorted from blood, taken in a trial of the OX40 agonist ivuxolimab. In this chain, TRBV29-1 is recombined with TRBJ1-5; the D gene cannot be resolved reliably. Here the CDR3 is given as CSVVSSVNQPQHF. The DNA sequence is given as TGCAGCGTTGTCTCGTCGGTTAATCAGCCCCAGCATTTT. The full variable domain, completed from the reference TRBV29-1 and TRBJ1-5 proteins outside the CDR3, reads SAVISQKPSRDICQRGTSLTIQCQVDSQVTMMFWYRQQPGQSLTLIATANQGSEATYESGFVIDKFPISRPNLTFSTLTVSNMSPEDSSIYLCSVVSSVNQPQHFGDGTRLSIL.